The next 11 T cell receptor beta chains were all read from a single sample in a study of T cell responses to AZD1222 COVID-19 vaccine. Sequenced by immunoSEQ multiplex PCR; TCRdb stores in-frame clones only, minus some. The table lists roughly 160,000 clones, 85% to 95% of them singletons. This specimen consisted of peripheral blood, obtained on day 0 of AZD1222 vaccination. The receptors shown here come from an adult in good health.

This chain connects TRBV5-4 to TRBJ2-7, with TRBD2 matching 9 bases. The CDR3 runs to 15 residues. The V gene's germline CDR1 is SGHNT and CDR2 YYREEE (reference sequence). The trim removed 2 bases at V and 2 bases at J, leaving 5 bases unmatched. This chain's CDR3 is CASSFLPSGTYEQYF. CDR3 in DNA: TGTGCCAGCAGCTTCCTCCCTAGCGGGACCTACGAGCAGTACTTC.

V is TRBV6-5 and J is TRBJ1-3, with a tentative D call TRBD1 (5 bases). The V end lost 0 bases, the J end lost 2 bases, and 8 bases lay between the germline ends. The CDR3 spans 15 residues. CDR1 is MNHEY, CDR2 SVGAGI, per germline. This CDR3 reads CASSYSLGAGNTIYF. CDR3 DNA: TGTGCCAGCAGTTACTCGTTAGGGGCTGGAAACACCATATATTTT.

V and J are TRBV30 and TRBJ1-2; D not certain. The CDR3 is 14 amino acids. Germline CDR1 is GTSNPN and CDR2 is SVGIG (reference sequence). The V and J ends lost 2 bases and 4 bases respectively, with 14 bases between them. CDR3 sequence (DNA): TGTGCCTGGAGTCCCGCCGGGCTCGGCTATGGCTACACCTTC. Its translation is CAWSPAGLGYGYTF. Looking up the rest from reference TRBV30 and TRBJ1-2 gives the full variable domain: SQTIHQWPATLVQPVGSPLSLECTVEGTSNPNLYWYRQAAGRGLQLLFYSVGIGQISSEVPQNLSASRPQDRQFILSSKKLLLSDSGFYLCAWSPAGLGYGYTFGSGTRLTVV.

The chain employs TRBV5-1 and TRBJ1-1, with TRBD1 identical over 8 bases. Germline loops: CDR1 SGHRS, CDR2 YFSETQ. The CDR3 is 16 amino acids. V gave up 5 bases and J gave up 5 bases; unmatched junction bases: 14. CDR3 bases: TGCGCCAGCAGGCAAACGGGACAGGCGACTGGGACTGAAGCTTTCTTT. It translates to CASRQTGQATGTEAFF.

The chain has TRBV7-9 and TRBJ1-1; TRBD1 is a possible D gene (5 bases). Per the germline V gene, CDR1 is SEHNR and CDR2 is FQNEAQ (reference sequence). This CDR3 spans 13 amino acids. Trimming stripped 11 bases from V and 4 bases from J, with 17 bases between. The CDR3 DNA sequence: TGTGCCGAATGGGCGGCTGGGGGCACTGAAGCTTTCTTT. Residues: CAEWAAGGTEAFF. Using reference TRBV7-9 and TRBJ1-1 for the parts outside the CDR3, the full variable domain is DTGVSQNPRHKITKRGQNVTFRCDPISEHNRLYWYRQTLGQGPEFLTYFQNEAQLEKSRLLSDRFSAERPKGSFSTLEIQRTEQGDSAMYLCAEWAAGGTEAFFGQGTRLTVV.

The V and J genes are TRBV7-2 and TRBJ2-1; tentatively, D is TRBD2 (6 bases). The CDR3 runs 14 residues. CDR1 SGHTA and CDR2 FQGNSA come from the germline V gene. V was clipped by 1 base and J by 6 bases, with 10 bases between them. CDR3 DNA: TGTGCCAGCAGCTTAGGGAGTAGCGGCAATGAGCAGTTCTTC. This gives the protein CASSLGSSGNEQFF.

The V call is TRBV5-1, the J call TRBJ1-1, with D possibly matching TRBD1 (5 bases). The V and J ends lost 4 bases and 8 bases respectively, with 15 bases between them. In germline, CDR1 is SGHRS, CDR2 YFSETQ. The CDR3 is 13 amino acids. The DNA of the CDR3 is TGCGCCAGCAGCCGTAGGGGTAGTCCCGAAGCTTTCTTT. Protein sequence: CASSRRGSPEAFF.

This chain joins TRBV4-1 and TRBJ2-7; 7 bases are a match to TRBD2. Germline V lookup: CDR1 MGHRA, CDR2 YSYEKL. Trimming removed 1 base from V and 1 base from J; junction bases left unmatched: 13. There are 18 residues in the CDR3. CDR3 nucleotides: TGCGCCAGCAGCCAAGGGCTACCACCTGGGGGGGGATCCTACGAGCAGTACTTC. It is translated as CASSQGLPPGGGSYEQYF.

The V gene is TRBV2, the J gene TRBJ1-2; D might be TRBD1 (5 bases). V was cut by 5 bases and J by 1 base, with 17 bases left in between. The length of the CDR3 is 16 residues. Germline assignment: CDR1 SNHLY and CDR2 FYNNEI. DNA for the CDR3: TGTGCCAGCAGTAACGCCCTACGGGACCGTAACTATGGCTACACCTTC. It codes for CASSNALRDRNYGYTF.

Only a few counts were recorded for this clone. The V gene is TRBV10-2, the J gene TRBJ2-1; D is ambiguous. CDR3 length: 15 amino acids. V lost 8 bases to trimming and J lost 0 bases, with 14 bases between them. The germline V gene encodes CDR1 WSHSY and CDR2 SAAADI. The chain's CDR3 is CASCRVSLSYNEQFF. The CDR3 DNA sequence: TGCGCCAGCTGTCGGGTCTCCCTCTCCTACAATGAGCAGTTCTTC.

The rearrangement joins TRBV19 to TRBJ1-5; D gene uncertain. Germline CDR1 is LNHDA and CDR2 is SQIVND (reference sequence). Deletions cut 0 bases from V and 6 bases from J, with 6 bases between. The CDR3 runs to 13 residues. The CDR3 protein is CASSIDRVQPQHF. The CDR3 DNA sequence: TGTGCCAGTAGTATAGATCGAGTTCAGCCCCAGCATTTT.